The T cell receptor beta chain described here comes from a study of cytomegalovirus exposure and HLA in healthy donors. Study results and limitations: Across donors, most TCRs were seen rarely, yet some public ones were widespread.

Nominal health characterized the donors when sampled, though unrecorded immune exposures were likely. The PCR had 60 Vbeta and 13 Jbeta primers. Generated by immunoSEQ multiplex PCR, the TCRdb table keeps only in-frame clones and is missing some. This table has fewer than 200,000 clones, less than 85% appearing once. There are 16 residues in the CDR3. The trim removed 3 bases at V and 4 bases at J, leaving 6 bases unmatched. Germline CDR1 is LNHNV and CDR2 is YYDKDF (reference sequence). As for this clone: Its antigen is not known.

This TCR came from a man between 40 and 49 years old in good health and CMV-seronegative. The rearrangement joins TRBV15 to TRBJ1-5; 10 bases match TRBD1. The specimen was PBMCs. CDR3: CATSREEGQGNQPQHF. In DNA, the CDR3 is TGTGCCACCAGCAGGGAAGAGGGACAGGGGAATCAGCCCCAGCATTTT.